This note documents a single TCR beta chain sequence. The antigen is unknown. A multiplex PCR was run with 60 Vbeta primers and 13 Jbeta primers. Produced via immunoSEQ multiplex PCR; TCRdb's table is partial and in-frame only. The sample shows some 120,000 clones, roughly 9% of them seen only once. The data belong to a study of cytomegalovirus exposure and HLA in healthy donors. The study's findings and limits: Analyses of presence/absence relied on an assumption of roughly uniform sequencing depth across donors.

The CDR3 has 18 residues. Germline V gene lookup returns CDR1 MNHEY and CDR2 SMNVEV (reference sequence). The J segment lost 5 bases and the V segment lost 6 bases, leaving 20 bases of the junction unmatched. This TCR was recovered from a woman in her thirties or forties in good health and CMV-seropositive. V is TRBV27 and J is TRBJ1-2, with 8 bases fitting TRBD1. Source material: PBMCs. This CDR3 reads CASRPGQGARSLLYGYTF. The CDR3 nucleotides are TGTGCCAGCAGACCCGGTCAGGGGGCGCGTTCACTTCTATATGGCTACACCTTC.